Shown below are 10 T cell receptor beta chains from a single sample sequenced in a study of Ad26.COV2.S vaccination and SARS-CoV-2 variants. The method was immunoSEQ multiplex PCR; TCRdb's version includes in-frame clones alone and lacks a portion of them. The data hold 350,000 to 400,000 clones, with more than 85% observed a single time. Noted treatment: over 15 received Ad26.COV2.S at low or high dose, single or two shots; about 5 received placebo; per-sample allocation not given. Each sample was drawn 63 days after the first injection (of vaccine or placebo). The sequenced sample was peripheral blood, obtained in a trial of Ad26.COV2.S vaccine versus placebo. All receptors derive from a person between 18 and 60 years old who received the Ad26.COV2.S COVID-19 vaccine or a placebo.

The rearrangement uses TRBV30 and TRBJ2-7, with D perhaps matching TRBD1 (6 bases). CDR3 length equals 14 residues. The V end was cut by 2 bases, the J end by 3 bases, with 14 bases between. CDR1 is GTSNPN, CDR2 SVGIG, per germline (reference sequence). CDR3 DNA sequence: TGTGCCTGGAGTATCTACAGGGTTCGCTACGAGCAGTACTTC. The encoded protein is CAWSIYRVRYEQYF.

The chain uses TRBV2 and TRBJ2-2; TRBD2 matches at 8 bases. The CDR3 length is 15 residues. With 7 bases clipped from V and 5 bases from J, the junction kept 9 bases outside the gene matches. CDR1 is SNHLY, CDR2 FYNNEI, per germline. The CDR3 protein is CASTVAGYGTGELFF. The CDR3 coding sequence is TGTGCCAGCACTGTAGCGGGGTACGGAACCGGGGAGCTGTTTTTT.

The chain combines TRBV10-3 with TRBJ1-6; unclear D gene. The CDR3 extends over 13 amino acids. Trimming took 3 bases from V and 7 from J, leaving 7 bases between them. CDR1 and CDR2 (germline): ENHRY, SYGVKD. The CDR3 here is CAISDTGNSPLHF. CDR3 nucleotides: TGTGCCATCAGTGATACGGGGAATTCACCCCTCCACTTT.

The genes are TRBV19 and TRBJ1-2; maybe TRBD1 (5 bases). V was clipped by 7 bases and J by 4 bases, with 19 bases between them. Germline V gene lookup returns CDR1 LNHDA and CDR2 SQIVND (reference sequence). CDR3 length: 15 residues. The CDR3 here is CASTIPGRATYGYTF. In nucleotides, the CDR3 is TGTGCCAGTACGATTCCGGGACGGGCAACCTATGGCTACACCTTC.

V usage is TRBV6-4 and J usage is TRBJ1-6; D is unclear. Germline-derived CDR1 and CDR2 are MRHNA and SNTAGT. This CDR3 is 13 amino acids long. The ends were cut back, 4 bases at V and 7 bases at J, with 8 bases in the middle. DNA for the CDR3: TGTGCCAGCAGTGTTAGGGTGAATTCACCCCTCCACTTT. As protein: CASSVRVNSPLHF.

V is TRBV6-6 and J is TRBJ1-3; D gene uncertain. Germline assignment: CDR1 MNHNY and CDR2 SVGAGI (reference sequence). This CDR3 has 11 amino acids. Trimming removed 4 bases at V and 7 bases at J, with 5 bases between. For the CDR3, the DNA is TGTGCCAGCAGTTTTAGCAACACCATATATTTT. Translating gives CASSFSNTIYF.

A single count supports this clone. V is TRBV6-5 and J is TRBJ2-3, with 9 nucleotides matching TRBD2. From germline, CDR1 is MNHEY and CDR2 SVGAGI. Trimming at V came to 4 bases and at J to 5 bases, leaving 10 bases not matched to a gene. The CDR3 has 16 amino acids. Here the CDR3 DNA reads TGTGCCAGCAGTTGGGCGGGGGGGCCGAGTGGAGATACGCAGTATTTT. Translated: CASSWAGGPSGDTQYF.

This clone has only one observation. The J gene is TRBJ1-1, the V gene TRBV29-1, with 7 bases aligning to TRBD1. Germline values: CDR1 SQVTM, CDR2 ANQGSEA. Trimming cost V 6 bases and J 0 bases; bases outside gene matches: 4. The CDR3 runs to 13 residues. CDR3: CSVTGQMNTEAFF. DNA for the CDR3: TGCAGCGTGACAGGGCAGATGAACACTGAAGCTTTCTTT. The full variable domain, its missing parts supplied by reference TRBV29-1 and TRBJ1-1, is SAVISQKPSRDICQRGTSLTIQCQVDSQVTMMFWYRQQPGQSLTLIATANQGSEATYESGFVIDKFPISRPNLTFSTLTVSNMSPEDSSIYLCSVTGQMNTEAFFGQGTRLTVV.

CDR3 sequence reads: CASSLQGTEAFF. The CDR3 DNA is TGTGCCAGCAGCTTACAGGGGACTGAAGCTTTCTTT. The chain couples TRBV13 to TRBJ1-1, with TRBD1 as a possible D gene (6 bases). V lost 2 bases and J lost 5, with 6 bases in between. The germline CDR1 and CDR2 sequences are PRHDT and FYEKMQ (reference sequence). CDR3 length equals 12 residues.

CDR3: CATGPPLSYEQYF. DNA of the CDR3: TGTGCCACCGGACCACCCCTCTCCTACGAGCAGTACTTC. The chain recombines TRBV6-5 with TRBJ2-7; D is unclear. CDR1 and CDR2 from the germline V gene are MNHEY and SVGAGI. Between the trimmed V and J ends, which lost 10 bases and 0 bases, there was a span of 13 bases. The CDR3 runs 13 residues.